The 2 T cell receptor beta chains below all came from one sample that was sequenced in a study of blood T cell repertoires in COVID-19. Method: immunoSEQ multiplex PCR; TCRdb's copy keeps in-frame clones and lacks some. This sample has about 86,000 clones, with roughly 78% found just once. Sequenced sample: peripheral blood. Receptors were obtained from an elderly woman with acute or convalescent COVID-19.

V and J are TRBV5-1 and TRBJ1-1; 9 bases map to TRBD1. Germline CDR1 reads SGHRS; CDR2 reads YFSETQ. The CDR3 length is 14 residues. J gave up 3 bases and V 3 bases, and 3 bases lay outside the gene matches. In DNA, the CDR3 is TGCGCCAGCAGCTGGACAGGGGAGTACACTGAAGCTTTCTTT. This codes for CASSWTGEYTEAFF.

This sequence joins TRBV5-1 and TRBJ1-1; 8 bases align to TRBD1. J was trimmed by 10 bases and V by 4 bases; bases with no gene match: 9. The germline gives CDR1 SGHRS, CDR2 YFSETQ. This CDR3 region has 13 residues. The CDR3 is CASSDGQGGSAFF. As DNA, the CDR3 is TGCGCCAGCAGCGATGGACAGGGTGGATCAGCTTTCTTT.